Below are 29 T cell receptor beta chains sequenced from a single sample in a study of cytomegalovirus exposure and HLA in healthy donors. 60 Vbeta and 13 Jbeta primers were used in PCR. Sequencing was performed with immunoSEQ multiplex PCR; in TCRdb, only in-frame clones are kept and a portion is missing. The repertoire holds some 270,000 clones, with 80% to 95% as singletons. The specimen was PBMCs. These receptors were taken from a girl aged 2 to 10 in good health and CMV-seronegative.

The V call is TRBV6-4, the J call TRBJ2-1; 9 nucleotides match TRBD2. The CDR3 is 16 residues long. After removal of 5 bases from V and 2 bases from J, the junction contained 7 bases not matched to a gene. The V gene's germline CDR1 is MRHNA and CDR2 SNTAGT. The CDR3 loop reads CASSPLAGGAYNEQFF. CDR3 DNA: TGTGCCAGCAGTCCCCTGGCGGGAGGGGCCTACAATGAGCAGTTCTTC.

The chain joins TRBV5-4 to TRBJ2-5, with D uncertain. The CDR3 runs 15 residues. Germline V gene lookup returns CDR1 SGHNT and CDR2 YYREEE (reference sequence). V was trimmed by 4 bases and J by 2 bases, leaving 15 bases between them. This CDR3 reads CASSPNLGWQETQYF. In DNA form, the CDR3 reads TGTGCCAGCAGCCCGAATCTAGGTTGGCAAGAGACCCAGTACTTC.

The rearrangement links TRBV5-5 to TRBJ2-2; 9 bases match TRBD1. Germline lookup yields CDR1 SGHKS and CDR2 YYEKEE (reference sequence). CDR3 length: 17 amino acids. J was trimmed by 1 base and V by 3 bases; bases with no gene match: 7. The CDR3 DNA reads as TGTGCCAGCAGCTCGGGACAGGGCCCCAGGAACACCGGGGAGCTGTTTTTT. It is translated as CASSSGQGPRNTGELFF.

The chain links TRBV6-5 to TRBJ2-2, with D maybe TRBD2 (5 bases). V was cut by 8 bases and J by 6 bases, with 16 bases left in between. Germline assignment: CDR1 MNHEY and CDR2 SVGAGI. The CDR3 runs 14 residues. CDR3 in DNA: TGTGCCAGCGGTAGAGCTCTAGCCTCCGGGGAGCTGTTTTTT. This encodes CASGRALASGELFF.

V usage is TRBV7-9 and J usage is TRBJ2-1; 12 bases are a match to TRBD1. Germline CDR1 is SEHNR and CDR2 is FQNEAQ (reference sequence). This CDR3 spans 12 amino acids. Trimming took 8 bases from V and 8 from J; bases not matched to a gene: 1. The CDR3 here is CASGTGGYEQFF. The CDR3 nucleotides read TGTGCCAGCGGGACAGGGGGCTATGAGCAGTTCTTC.

CDR3 protein: CASSETTSGGTDTQYF. The CDR3 DNA is TGTGCCAGCAGTGAAACGACTAGCGGAGGCACAGATACGCAGTATTTT. J is TRBJ2-3 and V is TRBV28, with TRBD2 matching 9 bases. The length of the CDR3 is 16 residues. In germline, CDR1 is MDHEN, CDR2 SYDVKM. V was clipped by 5 bases and J by 1 base; unmatched bases: 7.

This rearrangement joins TRBV9 to TRBJ1-6, with 9 nucleotides matching TRBD1. V lost 4 bases and J lost 5; bases outside the gene matches: 4. The germline V gene encodes CDR1 SGDLS and CDR2 YYNGEE. The CDR3 runs 15 residues. The CDR3 sequence: CASSSRDRDNSPLHF. The CDR3 coding sequence is TGTGCCAGCAGCTCCCGGGACAGGGATAATTCACCCCTCCACTTT. Using reference TRBV9 and TRBJ1-6 for the parts outside the CDR3, the full variable domain is DSGVTQTPKHLITATGQRVTLRCSPRSGDLSVYWYQQSLDQGLQFLIQYYNGEERAKGNILERFSAQQFPDLHSELNLSSLELGDSALYFCASSSRDRDNSPLHFGNGTRLTVT.

This clone was seen only a few times. This chain uses TRBV6-1 with TRBJ1-5, with D uncertain. The V end lost 3 bases, the J end lost 3 bases, and 9 bases lay between the germline ends. CDR3 length: 14 residues. The V gene's germline CDR1 is MNHNS and CDR2 SASEGT. The CDR3 DNA reads as TGTGCCAGCAGTGATGGGCCAGACAATCAGCCCCAGCATTTT. Translating gives CASSDGPDNQPQHF.

This chain links TRBV7-9 with TRBJ2-7, with 8 bases identical to TRBD2. CDR1 is SEHNR and CDR2 is FQNEAQ in the germline V gene (reference sequence). This CDR3 comprises 16 residues. The ends lost 5 bases at V and 3 bases at J; junction bases unmatched: 12. CDR3 nucleotide sequence: TGTGCCAGCAGCCCCACGGCCGGGACTAGGCTCTACGAGCAGTACTTC. It yields the protein CASSPTAGTRLYEQYF.

The chain is built from TRBV29-1 and TRBJ2-1, with TRBD1 matching 9 bases. The V gene's germline CDR1 is SQVTM and CDR2 ANQGSEA. The CDR3 spans 19 residues. V was pared by 0 bases and J by 5 bases, with 17 bases of the junction left unmatched. The CDR3 spells CSVEDRQPQGALPNNEQFF. CDR3 nucleotide sequence: TGCAGCGTTGAAGATCGCCAGCCACAGGGGGCGCTTCCAAACAATGAGCAGTTCTTC.

This rearrangement joins TRBV11-2 to TRBJ2-2, with D tentatively TRBD2 (7 bases). Germline CDR1 and CDR2: SGHAT and FQNNGV. Trimming took off 0 bases at V and 3 bases at J, with 11 bases between the two ends. CDR3 length: 16 residues. CDR3 in DNA: TGTGCCAGCAGCTTAGATCGGGGGGCTTACACCGGGGAGCTGTTTTTT. Encoded protein: CASSLDRGAYTGELFF.

Written as DNA, the CDR3 is TGTGCCAGCAGTGTTATTCTAGCGGGCCTTAACACAGATACGCAGTATTTT. It codes for CASSVILAGLNTDTQYF. The rearrangement links TRBV2 to TRBJ2-3, with TRBD2 matching 8 bases. With V trimmed by 4 bases and J by 2 bases, 11 bases remained unmatched. The length of the CDR3 is 17 residues. The germline V gene has CDR1 SNHLY and CDR2 FYNNEI.

The genes are TRBV19 and TRBJ2-5; 9 bases align to TRBD2. CDR1 and CDR2 from the germline V gene are LNHDA and SQIVND (reference sequence). This CDR3 has 14 residues. The J segment lost 2 bases and the V segment lost 6 bases, leaving 4 bases of the junction unmatched. Here the CDR3 reads CASSVLAGQETQYF. Written as DNA, the CDR3 is TGTGCCAGTAGCGTCCTAGCGGGACAAGAGACCCAGTACTTC. The whole variable domain, remainder taken from reference TRBV19 and TRBJ2-5, is DGGITQSPKYLFRKEGQNVTLSCEQNLNHDAMYWYRQDPGQGLRLIYYSQIVNDFQKGDIAEGYSVSREKKESFPLTVTSAQKNPTAFYLCASSVLAGQETQYFGPGTRLLVL.

The J gene is TRBJ2-7, the V gene TRBV19, with D perhaps matching TRBD1 (6 bases). The CDR3 has 15 residues. Trimming took off 4 bases at V and 0 bases at J, with 13 bases between the two ends. CDR1 LNHDA and CDR2 SQIVND come from the germline V gene (reference sequence). DNA of the CDR3: TGTGCCAGTAGTACCCGACAGGCCAGCTCCTACGAGCAGTACTTC. It codes for CASSTRQASSYEQYF.

This chain connects TRBV28 to TRBJ2-1, with D uncertain. CDR3 size: 13 residues. Germline-derived CDR1 and CDR2 are MDHEN and SYDVKM. V was trimmed by 2 bases and J by 10 bases, leaving 12 bases between them. CDR3: CASSLVVRVEQFF. In DNA form, the CDR3 reads TGTGCCAGCAGTTTAGTCGTACGGGTCGAGCAGTTCTTC.

The gene calls are TRBV4-1 and TRBJ2-5; D ambiguous. This CDR3 spans 16 amino acids. CDR1 and CDR2 from the germline V gene are MGHRA and YSYEKL. V dropped 0 bases and J dropped 1 base, with 12 bases sitting between them. The CDR3 protein is CASSQDGMAFQETQYF. The DNA for the CDR3 is TGCGCCAGCAGCCAAGATGGTATGGCCTTCCAAGAGACCCAGTACTTC.

The V gene is TRBV23-1, the J gene TRBJ2-3; 9 bases align to TRBD1. TRBV23-1 is sorted into the ORF group, with uncertain function. Trimming took 6 bases from V and 6 from J; bases not matched to a gene: 19. The CDR3 loop spans 18 amino acids. CDR3 nucleotides: TGCGCCAGCAGCCCAGACAGAACGGGACAGGGTGCCCACGATACGCAGTATTTT. This codes for CASSPDRTGQGAHDTQYF.

V usage is TRBV5-1 and J usage is TRBJ2-1; 8 bases line up with TRBD2. V was pared by 2 bases and J by 2 bases, with 6 bases of the junction left unmatched. Germline CDR1 reads SGHRS; CDR2 reads YFSETQ. The CDR3 is 16 residues long. The CDR3, as DNA: TGCGCCAGCAGCTTCGGAGGACTAGCTCCCTACAATGAGCAGTTCTTC. The encoded protein is CASSFGGLAPYNEQFF.

V is TRBV5-1 and J is TRBJ2-5; 7 bases agree with TRBD1. Trimming at V came to 3 bases and at J to 0 bases, leaving 8 bases not matched to a gene. CDR1 SGHRS and CDR2 YFSETQ come from the germline V gene. The CDR3 totals 16 residues. CDR3 DNA sequence: TGCGCCAGCAGCTCGGGACAGTTAATGTACCAAGAGACCCAGTACTTC. This encodes CASSSGQLMYQETQYF.

The chain links TRBV28 to TRBJ1-1; 7 bases align to TRBD1. Germline CDR1 and CDR2: MDHEN and SYDVKM. Losses at the gene ends were 4 bases for V and 6 bases for J; bases not matched to a gene: 11. CDR3 length: 15 amino acids. CDR3 sequence: CASSSWDSSSAEAFF. The CDR3 coding sequence is TGTGCCAGCAGTTCGTGGGACAGTAGTTCGGCTGAAGCTTTCTTT.

The rearrangement joins TRBV2 to TRBJ2-3, with a weak D call TRBD1 (6 bases). The CDR3 contains 14 residues. Germline V CDR1 and CDR2: SNHLY, FYNNEI. With 5 bases removed from V and 3 bases from J, the gap between germline ends came to 12 bases. The CDR3 spells CASSFDRRTDTQYF. DNA of the CDR3: TGTGCCAGCAGTTTTGACAGGAGGACAGATACGCAGTATTTT.

The chain has TRBV7-9 and TRBJ2-1; 9 positions match TRBD2. J was trimmed by 0 bases and V by 1 base; bases with no gene match: 7. The germline V gene encodes CDR1 SEHNR and CDR2 FQNEAQ (reference sequence). This CDR3 has 18 residues. In nucleotides, the CDR3 is TGTGCCAGCAGCTTAGACGCGGCGGGAGGGGCCTCCTACAATGAGCAGTTCTTC. It specifies CASSLDAAGGASYNEQFF.

The V call is TRBV6-5, the J call TRBJ2-3, with a tentative D call TRBD1 (5 bases). The germline V and J ends were trimmed by 0 bases and 4 bases, with 8 bases remaining between them. The germline CDR1 and CDR2 sequences are MNHEY and SVGAGI. This CDR3 is 14 amino acids long. CDR3: CASSYSKGPDTQYF. The CDR3 bases are TGTGCCAGCAGTTACTCGAAGGGGCCAGATACGCAGTATTTT.

This chain connects TRBV28 to TRBJ1-5, with TRBD1 identical over 7 bases. The CDR3 runs to 15 residues. V lost 6 bases to trimming and J lost 0 bases; unmatched junction nucleotides: 5. Germline V gene data show CDR1 as MDHEN and CDR2 as SYDVKM. The CDR3, as DNA: TGTGCCAGCAGCATGACAGGGATTAGCAATCAGCCCCAGCATTTT. Protein: CASSMTGISNQPQHF. Supplemented by reference TRBV28 and TRBJ1-5, the full variable domain reads DVKVTQSSRYLVKRTGEKVFLECVQDMDHENMFWYRQDPGLGLRLIYFSYDVKMKEKGDIPEGYSVSREKKERFSLILESASTNQTSMYLCASSMTGISNQPQHFGDGTRLSIL.

The chain uses TRBV7-9 and TRBJ1-2; D not certain. The CDR3 is made up of 15 amino acids. V gave up 1 base and J gave up 2 bases, with 11 bases separating them. CDR1 and CDR2 (germline): SEHNR, FQNEAQ (reference sequence). The CDR3 reads CASSLDAALNYGYTF. CDR3 DNA sequence: TGTGCCAGCAGCTTAGACGCGGCCCTAAACTATGGCTACACCTTC.

V and J are TRBV7-9 and TRBJ1-1, with a possible D match to TRBD1 (5 bases). The V end was cut by 4 bases, the J end by 6 bases, with 9 bases between. There are 12 residues in the CDR3. The germline gives CDR1 SEHNR, CDR2 FQNEAQ (reference sequence). DNA of the CDR3: TGTGCCAGCAGCTCACCAGGGTCTGAAGCTTTCTTT. Encoded protein: CASSSPGSEAFF.

The V call is TRBV5-4, the J call TRBJ2-2; D might be TRBD1 (6 bases). Between the trimmed V and J ends, which lost 3 bases and 6 bases, there was a span of 15 bases. The CDR3 length is 15 residues. Per germline, CDR1 SGHNT and CDR2 YYREEE (reference sequence). The chain's CDR3 is CASSSGQNRPGELFF. In nucleotides, the CDR3 is TGTGCCAGCAGCTCAGGACAGAATCGGCCCGGGGAGCTGTTTTTT.

As regards this clone: The germline gene is not matched at one end of the junction; a read error may be the cause. The V gene is TRBV7-9, the J gene TRBJ1-2; D is uncertain. The CDR3 is made up of 17 amino acids. CDR1 is SEHNR, CDR2 FQNEAQ, per germline (reference sequence). The CDR3 spells CSSSLADKQTFYYGYTF. CDR3 sequence (DNA): TGTTCCAGCAGCTTAGCAGATAAACAGACATTCTACTATGGCTACACCTTC.

This sequence joins TRBV5-1 and TRBJ1-4; D is uncertain. CDR1 is SGHRS, CDR2 YFSETQ, per germline. The CDR3 contains 17 residues. V shed 1 base and J shed 4 bases, with 17 bases lying between them. Here the CDR3 reads CASSLLSAAKLNEKLFF. CDR3 nucleotide sequence: TGCGCCAGCAGCTTGTTGTCGGCGGCTAAACTTAATGAAAAACTGTTTTTT.